This record covers a single T cell receptor (beta chain). What it binds is not known. CDR1 and CDR2 (germline): LNHNV, YYDKDF (reference sequence). V was cut by 3 bases and J by 6 bases, with 15 bases left in between. CDR3 length: 15 amino acids. The data stem from a study of blood T cells in healthy people across ages. The wider study: T cells yielded about one barcoded beta molecule per two cells through template switching.

Study results and caveats: PBMCs were not sorted, which prevented a conclusive comparison of naive versus antigen-experienced cells. The donors' CMV status was not determined, possibly confounding changes in expanded clonotypes.

A J-beta primer mix and a sample-barcoded 5' primer were used in a second PCR of roughly 6 to 12 cycles. With 12 random nucleotides, a template-switch adaptor tagged each individual cDNA molecule. Each CDR3 protein is one row after TCRdb ran MiXCR on the 5' RACE reads. The data contain approximately 1,700,000 distinct CDR3 sequences, roughly two fifths of them singletons. Sequenced material: blood. The genes are TRBV15 and TRBJ1-5, with unresolved D. The source of this sequence is a human donor in good health. The CDR3 spells CATSSLREGGQPQHF. The DNA of the CDR3 is TGTGCCACCAGCAGCCTCCGAGAGGGTGGTCAGCCCCAGCATTTT.